The clone carrying this T cell receptor (beta chain) appeared a single time. Only in-frame clones appear in the TCRdb table, and some are missing; sequencing was by immunoSEQ multiplex PCR. The sample consists of 340,000 or so clones, around 85% of them appearing once. This sample stems from a study of blood T cell repertoires in COVID-19. Study as a whole: Samples representing acute and convalescent COVID-19 were sourced from the United States, Italy and Spain. T cells, B-cell-depleted T cells, or PBMCs provided the cDNA or gDNA that served as material.

The CDR3 spans 13 residues. V gave up 8 bases and J gave up 2 bases, with 13 bases separating them. CDR1 and CDR2 from the germline V gene are PRHDT and FYEKMQ (reference sequence). Across about two dozen US areas, participants ranged in age from about 18 to 100 years. This TCR came from a middle-aged woman with acute COVID-19. The V gene is TRBV13, the J gene TRBJ2-7; D remains unclear. Source material: PBMCs or T cells enriched from blood (not recorded which). CDR3 protein: CASGTGSPYEQYF. In DNA form, the CDR3 reads TGTGCCAGCGGTACCGGGTCTCCCTACGAGCAGTACTTC.